These 18 T cell receptor beta chains originate from one sample sequenced in a study of blood T cell repertoires in COVID-19. Data came from immunoSEQ multiplex PCR; TCRdb stores just in-frame clones and leaves some out. The data show about 34,000 clones, nearly 95% seen once. Sequencing was done on a sample of peripheral blood. These TCRs come from a human donor in a cohort sampled during active COVID-19.

With regard to this clone: Mismatch with germline at one junction end may stem from a read error. This chain uses TRBV12-5 with TRBJ1-1, with D unresolved. Looked up from germline, CDR1 is LGHNT and CDR2 is FRNRAP. The CDR3 has 13 residues. Written as DNA, the CDR3 is TGTGCTAGTGGTTTAACGGCGGGCACTGAAGTTTTCTTT. This translates into CASGLTAGTEVFF.

V usage is TRBV11-1 and J usage is TRBJ2-5; D may be TRBD1 (5 bases). CDR3 length equals 16 residues. CDR1 and CDR2 from the germline V gene are SGHAT and FQDESV (reference sequence). The germline V and J ends were trimmed by 3 bases and 1 base, with 15 bases remaining between them. The CDR3 loop reads CASSLRHRTVQETQYF. The DNA of the CDR3 is TGTGCCAGCAGCTTGAGACACAGGACGGTCCAAGAGACCCAGTACTTC.

The chain carries TRBV5-1 and TRBJ1-1, with a weak D call TRBD1 (6 bases). V was pared by 4 bases and J by 1 base, with 14 bases between. The CDR3 runs to 15 residues. Germline V lookup: CDR1 SGHRS, CDR2 YFSETQ. As DNA, the CDR3 is TGCGCCAGCAGCCGATCGGACAGTTCGAACACTGAAGCTTTCTTT. Translating it yields CASSRSDSSNTEAFF. The full variable domain, its missing parts supplied by reference TRBV5-1 and TRBJ1-1, is KAGVTQTPRYLIKTRGQQVTLSCSPISGHRSVSWYQQTPGQGLQFLFEYFSETQRNKGNFPGRFSGRQFSNSRSEMNVSTLELGDSALYLCASSRSDSSNTEAFFGQGTRLTVV.

The rearrangement joins TRBV11-2 to TRBJ2-7, with TRBD2 identical over 13 bases. The CDR3 spans 18 residues. V lost 1 base, J lost 3 bases, and 9 bases stayed unmatched. Germline V gives CDR1 SGHAT, CDR2 FQNNGV. Here the CDR3 reads CASSLAFRTSGRFYEQYF. In DNA form, the CDR3 reads TGTGCCAGCAGCTTAGCGTTCCGGACTAGCGGGAGATTCTACGAGCAGTACTTC. Based on the CDR3 plus reference TRBV11-2 and TRBJ2-7, the full variable domain is EAGVAQSPRYKIIEKRQSVAFWCNPISGHATLYWYQQILGQGPKLLIQFQNNGVVDDSQLPKDRFSAERLKGVDSTLKIQPAKLEDSAVYLCASSLAFRTSGRFYEQYFGPGTRLTVT.

The V gene is TRBV5-4, the J gene TRBJ1-2, with 7 positions matching TRBD1. The CDR3 covers 12 residues. Germline lookup yields CDR1 SGHNT and CDR2 YYREEE (reference sequence). Trimming removed 9 bases from V and 3 bases from J; junction bases left unmatched: 5. CDR3 nucleotide sequence: TGTGCCACGAGGACAGGATACTATGGCTACACCTTC. This translates into CATRTGYYGYTF.

The chain is built from TRBV5-4 and TRBJ1-2; D gene ambiguous. The CDR3 is 13 residues long. V lost 2 bases and J lost 2, with 7 bases in between. Germline V gene data show CDR1 as SGHNT and CDR2 as YYREEE (reference sequence). The CDR3 DNA follows: TGTGCCAGCAGCTTTCAGAGGAACTATGGCTACACCTTC. Translation: CASSFQRNYGYTF.

The chain carries TRBV3-1 (or the pseudogene TRBV3-2) and TRBJ2-1; 9 bases align to TRBD2. Germline CDR1 and CDR2: LGHDT and YNNKEL (reference sequence). CDR3 size: 15 residues. The ends lost 5 bases at V and 6 bases at J; junction bases unmatched: 8. CDR3 coding DNA: TGTGCCAGCAGCAGACCGTTACTAGCGGGCAATGAGCAGTTCTTC. It codes for CASSRPLLAGNEQFF.

The chain joins TRBV30 to TRBJ1-2; TRBD1 agrees at 7 bases. The germline V gene encodes CDR1 GTSNPN and CDR2 SVGIG (reference sequence). V shed 8 bases and J 5 bases; nucleotides not matched to a gene: 2. The CDR3 contains 10 residues. DNA of the CDR3: TGTGCCCAGGGGGATTATGGCTACACCTTC. Translated: CAQGDYGYTF.

The CDR3 loop is CASGVIVGGYQPQHF. The CDR3 DNA is TGTGCCAGTGGGGTAATAGTGGGCGGGTATCAGCCCCAGCATTTT. The J gene is TRBJ1-5, the V gene TRBV19; D remains unclear. CDR3 length equals 15 residues. The V gene lost 8 bases and the J gene lost 5 bases, with 19 bases spanning the gap. Germline CDR1 is LNHDA and CDR2 is SQIVND (reference sequence).

The CDR3 nucleotides read TGTGCCAGTAGTGTCGGGACAGGGGGCTTCTACGAGCAGTACTTC. Its protein product is CASSVGTGGFYEQYF. The chain couples TRBV19 to TRBJ2-7, with 12 bases that match TRBD1. V lost 5 bases, J lost 3 bases, and 5 bases stayed unmatched. Germline CDR1 reads LNHDA; CDR2 reads SQIVND (reference sequence). This CDR3 has 15 residues. Full variable domain (missing parts from reference TRBV19 and TRBJ2-7): DGGITQSPKYLFRKEGQNVTLSCEQNLNHDAMYWYRQDPGQGLRLIYYSQIVNDFQKGDIAEGYSVSREKKESFPLTVTSAQKNPTAFYLCASSVGTGGFYEQYFGPGTRLTVT.

The rearrangement uses TRBV5-1 and TRBJ2-3; TRBD1 agrees at 7 bases. CDR3 length: 13 residues. V was clipped by 9 bases and J by 0 bases; unmatched bases: 4. Germline-derived CDR1 and CDR2 are SGHRS and YFSETQ. The CDR3 sequence: CATTGDSTDTQYF. CDR3 nucleotides: TGCGCCACCACAGGGGACAGCACAGATACGCAGTATTTT.

The chain joins TRBV3-1 (or the pseudogene TRBV3-2) to TRBJ1-2; D possibly corresponds to TRBD1 (6 bases). Germline CDR1 and CDR2: LGHDT and YNNKEL (reference sequence). This CDR3 contains 16 residues. V dropped 1 base and J dropped 2 bases, with 14 bases sitting between them. The CDR3 spells CASSQGILQGNYGYTF. The CDR3 region has the DNA TGTGCCAGCAGCCAAGGTATCCTACAGGGAAACTATGGCTACACCTTC.

The rearrangement joins TRBV9 to TRBJ2-7; the match to TRBD2 covers 10 bases. The CDR3 loop spans 16 amino acids. V shed 2 bases, J shed 5 bases, and the junction held 10 bases outside the gene matches. CDR1 and CDR2 from the germline V gene are SGDLS and YYNGEE. CDR3 region: CASSVELGTSVDEQYF. CDR3 coding DNA: TGTGCCAGCAGCGTGGAACTAGGGACTAGCGTAGACGAGCAGTACTTC.

The chain is built from TRBV28 and TRBJ1-2; D is perhaps TRBD1 (5 bases). This CDR3 comprises 15 residues. Germline V gives CDR1 MDHEN, CDR2 SYDVKM. The V end was cut by 5 bases, the J end by 3 bases, with 16 bases between. CDR3 sequence: CASSRLNWGDYGYTF. The CDR3 nucleotides are TGTGCCAGCAGTCGCCTTAATTGGGGGGACTATGGCTACACCTTC.

Turning to this clone: Compared with germline, one end of the junction differs, possibly owing to a read error. This chain connects TRBV20-1 to TRBJ1-1; 10 nucleotides match TRBD1. The germline V gene has CDR1 DFQATT and CDR2 SNEGSKA (reference sequence). The CDR3 spans 10 residues. The CDR3 spells CSARGQGKQF. For the CDR3, the DNA is TGCAGTGCCCGGGGACAGGGGAAGCAGTTT.

CDR3: CASGLANASEGYTF. In DNA, the CDR3 is TGTGCTAGTGGTTTGGCAAACGCCTCCGAGGGCTACACCTTC. The rearrangement joins TRBV12-5 to TRBJ1-2; D is unresolved. The CDR3 totals 14 residues. The V end was cut by 1 base, the J end by 8 bases, with 14 bases between. Germline CDR1 reads LGHNT; CDR2 reads FRNRAP.

V gene TRBV4-1 combines with J gene TRBJ1-2; D is unresolved. CDR1 is MGHRA and CDR2 is YSYEKL in the germline V gene. With 4 bases removed from V and 5 bases from J, the gap between germline ends came to 17 bases. This CDR3 is 15 amino acids long. Here the CDR3 reads CASSPGFQMVYGYTF. Written as DNA, the CDR3 is TGCGCCAGCAGCCCCGGGTTTCAGATGGTGTATGGCTACACCTTC.

This clone was seen once. The identical CDR3 is also encoded by other nucleotide sequences in the sample. The chain has TRBV28 and TRBJ1-1; perhaps TRBD1 as D (6 bases). In germline, CDR1 is MDHEN, CDR2 SYDVKM. The CDR3 runs 15 residues. Trimming shortened V by 5 bases and J by 2 bases, and 15 bases separated the two germline ends. CDR3 nucleotides: TGTGCCAGCAGTCCCCGGGGGGGCGGAAACACTGAAGCTTTCTTT. Its protein product is CASSPRGGGNTEAFF.